This section outlines one T cell receptor beta chain sequence together with its context. This specimen comes from a study of cytomegalovirus exposure and HLA in healthy donors. Amplification used 60 Vbeta primers and 13 Jbeta primers. Generated by immunoSEQ multiplex PCR, the TCRdb table keeps only in-frame clones and is missing some. The table has 250,000 to 350,000 clones, 86% seen once; the top ten hold less than 4%. Germline assignment: CDR1 SGHTA and CDR2 FQGNSA. The CDR3 is made up of 15 amino acids. V was clipped by 4 bases and J by 3 bases, with 13 bases between them. This sequence was found in a man aged 35 to 55 in good health and CMV-seropositive. The sequenced sample consisted of PBMCs. The rearrangement joins TRBV7-2 to TRBJ1-3; D not certain. The CDR3 coding sequence is TGTGCCAGCAGCTACGGGGTCGGGAGTGGAAACACCATATATTTT. Residues: CASSYGVGSGNTIYF.